The clone carrying this TCR beta chain showed up just once. V gave up 1 base and J gave up 4 bases, with 15 bases separating them. Germline lookup yields CDR1 SGHAT and CDR2 FQNNGV. This CDR3 region has 16 residues. The data stem from a study of blood T cell repertoires in COVID-19. Study-wide background: COVID-19 samples, acute and convalescent, were from the United States, Italy and Spain.

Measured with immunoSEQ multiplex PCR; TCRdb has only the in-frame clones, and not every one. The sample yields roughly 120,000 clones, approximately 85% seen once. Seattle participants joined during active infection and were tracked over time. This rearrangement joins TRBV11-2 to TRBJ2-3; D is ambiguous. Material for sequencing was peripheral blood. The TCR originated in a woman aged 55-70 years with COVID-19, enrolled during active disease. This chain's CDR3 is CASSLVARNLPDTQYF. The CDR3 nucleotides read TGTGCCAGCAGCTTAGTGGCCAGAAACCTGCCAGATACGCAGTATTTT.